This paragraph reports one T cell receptor (beta chain). This record comes from a study of OX40 agonist ivuxolimab in advanced cancers. Sequenced by immunoSEQ multiplex PCR; TCRdb stores in-frame clones only, minus some. Among 99,000 or so clones listed, roughly 91% were seen once. CDR1 MNHNY and CDR2 SVGAGI come from the germline V gene (reference sequence). V gave up 5 bases and J gave up 6 bases; unmatched junction bases: 8. This CDR3 is 15 amino acids long. The receptor comes from an adult with an advanced solid tumor such as melanoma, head and neck, liver or kidney cancer. The sequencing here drew on CD4+ or CD8+ T cells sorted from blood, taken in a trial of the OX40 agonist ivuxolimab. The rearrangement joins TRBV6-6 to TRBJ2-2; 8 positions agree with TRBD1. CDR3 residues: CASSQTRGQAGELFF. In DNA form, the CDR3 reads TGTGCCAGCAGTCAGACCAGGGGGCAAGCCGGGGAGCTGTTTTTT.